The present TCR beta chain was sequenced within a study of blood T cell repertoires in COVID-19. Sequencing used immunoSEQ multiplex PCR; TCRdb keeps in-frame clones, though not all of them. The sample lists tens of thousands of clones, under 95% occurring once. Germline CDR1 is SQVTM and CDR2 is ANQGSEA. CDR3 length: 12 residues. V shed 7 bases and J 14 bases; nucleotides not matched to a gene: 10. The receptor was isolated from a human donor with active COVID-19. The donor label of this sample is uncertain. The chain employs TRBV29-1 and TRBJ2-3; 12 bases line up with TRBD2. Sequenced sample: peripheral blood. CDR3 region: CSAKLGTSGRYF. The CDR3 coding sequence is TGCAGCGCTAAACTCGGGACTAGCGGGCGGTATTTT.